The source of this T cell receptor beta chain is a study of control samples from healthy donors and cancer patients. TCRdb's copy holds only in-frame clones and misses some; the assay was immunoSEQ multiplex PCR. This table has under 150,000 clones, approximately 93% appearing once. The sample was blood. The clonotype comes from a man aged 25-45 years in good health.

CDR3 DNA: TGCGCCAGTACAACGACAGGGGGCGCGTTGAAAGAGACCCAGTACTTC. This translates into CASTTTGGALKETQYF. The genes are TRBV5-1 and TRBJ2-5, with 10 bases aligning to TRBD1. Germline V gene sequence: CDR1 SGHRS, CDR2 YFSETQ. The CDR3 runs 16 residues. With V trimmed by 8 bases and J by 3 bases, 13 bases remained unmatched.